This passage covers 17 T cell receptor beta chains from one sample sequenced in a study of beta chain features in type 1 diabetes. These TCRs' antigens remain unknown. The whole isolated RNA underwent reverse transcription, so sequencing captured expressed TCRB transcripts. The assay was immunoSEQ multiplex PCR, and TCRdb's table has in-frame clones only and misses some. The sample records about 710,000 clones, more than 13% being singletons. The study's findings and limits: Type 1 diabetes patients showed a moderate but significant shortening of TCRB CDR3s in all four CD4+ subsets.

The sample taken for sequencing was naive CD4+ T cells from blood. These receptors were obtained from a man aged 18 to 30 with type 1 diabetes.

V gene TRBV9 combines with J gene TRBJ1-2; D not certain. The CDR3 contains 12 residues. Germline-derived CDR1 and CDR2 are SGDLS and YYNGEE. The V end lost 1 base, the J end lost 8 bases, and 9 bases lay between the germline ends. DNA of the CDR3: TGTGCCAGCAGCGTAATACACAGCGGCTACACCTTC. Translation gives CASSVIHSGYTF.

V and J are TRBV2 and TRBJ1-5, with D uncertain. The V end lost 4 bases, the J end lost 3 bases, and 13 bases lay between the germline ends. Germline-derived CDR1 and CDR2 are SNHLY and FYNNEI. The CDR3 loop spans 15 amino acids. The CDR3 DNA is TGTGCCAGCAGTGTCCCGGAATGGTCCAATCAGCCCCAGCATTTT. Residues: CASSVPEWSNQPQHF.

A few counts support this clone. CDR3 region: CASSLGIDTQYF. The CDR3 bases are TGTGCCAGCAGCTTAGGAATAGATACGCAGTATTTT. The chain joins TRBV7-2 to TRBJ2-3; D not resolved. Trimming took 1 base from V and 5 from J, leaving 4 bases between them. The CDR3 is 12 residues long. Germline V gives CDR1 SGHTA, CDR2 FQGNSA.

This chain uses TRBV11-2 with TRBJ2-6; TRBD2 is a possible D gene (5 bases). The germline gives CDR1 SGHAT, CDR2 FQNNGV. CDR3 length: 11 amino acids. V was shortened by 10 bases and J by 9 bases, with 10 bases between the two germline ends. The CDR3 protein is CATTGYNVLTF. The CDR3 DNA is TGTGCCACTACGGGATACAACGTCCTGACTTTC. The complete variable domain, with remaining parts taken from reference TRBV11-2 and TRBJ2-6, reads EAGVAQSPRYKIIEKRQSVAFWCNPISGHATLYWYQQILGQGPKLLIQFQNNGVVDDSQLPKDRFSAERLKGVDSTLKIQPAKLEDSAVYLCATTGYNVLTFGAGSRLTVL.

CDR3 sequence: CASSLINTGELFF. The CDR3 nucleotides read TGCGCCAGCAGCCTAATAAACACCGGGGAGCTGTTTTTT. The rearrangement uses TRBV5-1 and TRBJ2-2; no reliable D call. V was pared by 4 bases and J by 2 bases, with 6 bases between. The CDR3 is made up of 13 amino acids. The germline CDR1 and CDR2 sequences are SGHRS and YFSETQ.

This clone has only a few counts. The rearrangement uses TRBV5-4 and TRBJ2-2, with 7 nucleotides matching TRBD2. The germline V gene encodes CDR1 SGHNT and CDR2 YYREEE (reference sequence). This CDR3 spans 16 amino acids. After removal of 5 bases from V and 0 bases from J, the junction contained 7 bases not matched to a gene. This CDR3 is CASRVRLAANTGELFF. The CDR3, as DNA: TGTGCCAGCAGAGTTCGACTAGCAGCGAACACCGGGGAGCTGTTTTTT. Variable domain in full (rest from reference TRBV5-4 and TRBJ2-2): ETGVTQSPTHLIKTRGQQVTLRCSSQSGHNTVSWYQQALGQGPQFIFQYYREEENGRGNFPPRFSGLQFPNYSSELNVNALELDDSALYLCASRVRLAANTGELFFGEGSRLTVL.

Turning to this clone: Other DNA sequences from this sample encode an identical CDR3 as well. V is TRBV7-9 and J is TRBJ2-3; possible D gene TRBD2, 5 bases. Trimming pared 1 base from V and 2 bases from J, leaving 7 bases between. CDR3 length: 14 residues. The germline gives CDR1 SEHNR, CDR2 FQNEAQ (reference sequence). DNA of the CDR3: TGTGCCAGCAGCTTAGGAGGGAACACAGATACGCAGTATTTT. This encodes CASSLGGNTDTQYF.

V and J are TRBV28 and TRBJ2-7; D might be TRBD1 (6 bases). This CDR3 contains 15 residues. From germline, CDR1 is MDHEN and CDR2 SYDVKM. Trimming removed 6 bases from V and 3 bases from J, with 18 bases in between. CDR3 sequence (DNA): TGTGCCAGCAGAGATCCAACCGGGACACTCTACGAGCAGTACTTC. Translating it yields CASRDPTGTLYEQYF.

This clone was counted a few times. CDR3 nucleotide sequence: TGTGCCAGCAGCGCACAAGCTAGCGGACAAGAGACCCAGTACTTC. Translated: CASSAQASGQETQYF. The chain links TRBV7-2 to TRBJ2-5; TRBD2 matches at 7 bases. From germline, CDR1 is SGHTA and CDR2 FQGNSA. The junction had 8 bases not matched to a gene; V was cut back by 5 bases and J by 2 bases. CDR3 length: 15 residues. Drawing the rest from reference TRBV7-2 and TRBJ2-5, the complete variable domain is GAGVSQSPSNKVTEKGKDVELRCDPISGHTALYWYRQSLGQGLEFLIYFQGNSAPDKSGLPSDRFSAERTGGSVSTLTIQRTQQEDSAVYLCASSAQASGQETQYFGPGTRLLVL.

This clone has just a few counts. This chain's CDR3 is CSAGGGQPQHF. CDR3 DNA: TGCAGTGCGGGAGGGGGGCAGCCCCAGCATTTT. The chain carries TRBV20-1 and TRBJ1-5; D perhaps matches TRBD1 (6 bases). Trimming left V 6 bases short and J 7 bases short, with 10 bases between. Germline V gene data show CDR1 as DFQATT and CDR2 as SNEGSKA (reference sequence). CDR3 length equals 11 residues.

This clone was counted only a few times. This rearrangement joins TRBV7-9 to TRBJ2-3; D remains ambiguous. Germline V gene sequence: CDR1 SEHNR, CDR2 FQNEAQ (reference sequence). Trimming pared 1 base from V and 2 bases from J, leaving 4 bases between. The CDR3 spans 13 residues. This CDR3 is CASSLGATDTQYF. CDR3 DNA sequence: TGTGCCAGCAGCTTAGGGGCCACAGATACGCAGTATTTT.

This clone was picked up a small number of times. The CDR3 reads CAWSVTEGQFF. The CDR3 coding sequence is TGTGCCTGGAGTGTTACGGAGGGGCAGTTCTTC. This sequence joins TRBV30 and TRBJ2-1; D might be TRBD2 (6 bases). The CDR3 has 11 residues. The V gene lost 0 bases and the J gene lost 12 bases, with 9 bases spanning the gap. CDR1 and CDR2 from the germline V gene are GTSNPN and SVGIG (reference sequence).

The sample holds a few counts of this clone. Other DNA sequences in the sample encode the same CDR3. The chain uses TRBV4-3 and TRBJ1-3; D gene ambiguous. Germline loops: CDR1 LGHNA, CDR2 YSLEER. V was trimmed by 0 bases and J by 0 bases, leaving 12 bases between them. The CDR3 is 17 residues long. CDR3 protein: CASSQDRGSSSGNTIYF. The DNA of the CDR3 is TGCGCCAGCAGCCAAGACCGTGGCAGCAGCTCTGGAAACACCATATATTTT.

This clone came up a few times. V and J are TRBV28 and TRBJ2-7, with D unclear. The CDR3 is 12 residues long. Germline V CDR1 and CDR2: MDHEN, SYDVKM. Trimming removed 2 bases from V and 3 bases from J, with 5 bases in between. Here the CDR3 reads CASSLIHYEQYF. CDR3 bases: TGTGCCAGCAGTTTAATCCACTACGAGCAGTACTTC. Complete variable domain (other parts from reference TRBV28 and TRBJ2-7): DVKVTQSSRYLVKRTGEKVFLECVQDMDHENMFWYRQDPGLGLRLIYFSYDVKMKEKGDIPEGYSVSREKKERFSLILESASTNQTSMYLCASSLIHYEQYFGPGTRLTVT.

The chain joins TRBV5-4 to TRBJ1-1; TRBD1 aligns across 7 bases. Germline V gives CDR1 SGHNT, CDR2 YYREEE (reference sequence). Unmatched junction bases numbered 3, after V lost 1 base and J lost 3 bases. CDR3 size: 14 residues. This chain's CDR3 is CASSLSGGYTEAFF. CDR3 nucleotide sequence: TGTGCCAGCAGCTTGTCAGGGGGTTACACTGAAGCTTTCTTT.

V is TRBV15 and J is TRBJ1-5; unclear D gene. Per germline, CDR1 LNHNV and CDR2 YYDKDF (reference sequence). Trimming took 0 bases from V and 4 from J, leaving 10 bases between them. The CDR3 length is 15 residues. The DNA of the CDR3 is TGTGCCACCAGCAGAGACCCGACGGATAATCAGCCCCAGCATTTT. Residues: CATSRDPTDNQPQHF.

This clone was seen more than once but under ten times. Other nucleotide sequences in the sample specify the same CDR3. CDR3 coding DNA: TGTGCCTGGAGTGTGGTTAGCAATCAGCCCCAGCATTTT. Translating gives CAWSVVSNQPQHF. The chain uses TRBV30 and TRBJ1-5; D gene ambiguous. The ends were cut back, 0 bases at V and 0 bases at J, with 3 bases in the middle. Per germline, CDR1 GTSNPN and CDR2 SVGIG (reference sequence). The CDR3 is 13 residues long.